This passage covers 19 T cell receptor beta chains from one sample sequenced in a study of cytomegalovirus exposure and HLA in healthy donors. Amplification used 60 Vbeta primers and 13 Jbeta primers. Produced via immunoSEQ multiplex PCR; TCRdb's table is partial and in-frame only. The profile shows roughly 100,000 clones, 76% of them singletons. Sequencing was carried out using PBMCs. The receptors come from a man aged 40-50 years in good health and CMV-seropositive.

This clone showed up just a few times. For the CDR3, the DNA is TGTGCCAGCACCCTGGGACTAGCGGGAGGCGAGACCCAGTACTTC. The encoded protein is CASTLGLAGGETQYF. V usage is TRBV7-2 and J usage is TRBJ2-5, with TRBD2 matching over 15 bases. The CDR3 is 15 amino acids. J was trimmed by 5 bases and V by 7 bases; bases with no gene match: 5. Germline V CDR1 and CDR2: SGHTA, FQGNSA. Full variable domain (rest looked up from reference TRBV7-2 and TRBJ2-5): GAGVSQSPSNKVTEKGKDVELRCDPISGHTALYWYRQSLGQGLEFLIYFQGNSAPDKSGLPSDRFSAERTGGSVSTLTIQRTQQEDSAVYLCASTLGLAGGETQYFGPGTRLLVL.

DNA for the CDR3: TGCGCCAGCAGCCCCAGCAGCCAGACGGGGGTTACCGGGGAGCTGTTTTTT. Translated: CASSPSSQTGVTGELFF. The gene calls are TRBV4-3 and TRBJ2-2; TRBD2 is a possible D gene (6 bases). The CDR3 is 17 amino acids. V was pared by 4 bases and J by 5 bases, with 20 bases between. Germline CDR1 LGHNA, CDR2 YSLEER.

The V and J genes are TRBV7-2 and TRBJ2-2; no firm D call. V lost 5 bases and J lost 0, with 10 bases in between. Germline CDR1 SGHTA, CDR2 FQGNSA. CDR3 length: 15 amino acids. The CDR3 loop is CASSLRWSNTGELFF. In DNA form, the CDR3 reads TGTGCCAGCAGCCTCCGGTGGTCGAACACCGGGGAGCTGTTTTTT.

The chain uses TRBV21-1 and TRBJ1-5; the table's D call TRBD1 went unverified against the DNA. TRBV21-1 is shown as a pseudogene. The CDR3 is made up of 16 amino acids. The CDR3 nucleotides read TGTGCCAGCAGCCGCCGACAGGCGTATAGCAATCAGCCCCAGCATTTT. This gives the protein CASSRRQAYSNQPQHF.

V usage is TRBV21-1 and J usage is TRBJ2-7; TRBD1 reflects the table's D call only, with no check against the DNA. TRBV21-1 constitutes a pseudogene. CDR3 length: 17 amino acids. Here the CDR3 reads CASSRLRRRGRGHEQYF. CDR3 DNA sequence: TGTGCCAGCAGCAGATTGAGGCGCAGGGGGCGAGGCCACGAGCAGTACTTC.

V and J are TRBV29-1 and TRBJ2-7; the match to TRBD2 covers 14 bases. CDR3 size: 13 residues. Germline V gene lookup returns CDR1 SQVTM and CDR2 ANQGSEA. The trim removed 5 bases at V and 7 bases at J, leaving 4 bases unmatched. The CDR3 nucleotides read TGCAGCGTTAAGAGACTAGCGGGAGGGGAGCAGTACTTC. Its protein is CSVKRLAGGEQYF.

For the CDR3, the DNA is TGCGCCAGCAGCTTTGGTGGGAGCCAGTACAATGAGCAGTTCTTC. Amino acid sequence: CASSFGGSQYNEQFF. The chain uses TRBV5-1 and TRBJ2-1, with D possibly TRBD2 on 5 matching bases. Trimming removed 2 bases at V and 4 bases at J, with 13 bases between. Per the germline V gene, CDR1 is SGHRS and CDR2 is YFSETQ. The CDR3 sequence is 15 residues long.

V and J are TRBV28 and TRBJ2-3; TRBD2 is a possible D gene (6 bases). CDR1 is MDHEN and CDR2 is SYDVKM in the germline V gene. This CDR3 region has 16 residues. Trimming shortened V by 6 bases and J by 1 base, and 17 bases separated the two germline ends. This CDR3 reads CASRGTSQGGTDTQYF. The CDR3 DNA follows: TGTGCCAGCAGAGGGACTTCCCAAGGTGGCACAGATACGCAGTATTTT.

This clone was counted between two and nine times. This chain joins TRBV19 and TRBJ2-1, with 7 bases aligning to TRBD2. The V segment lost 3 bases and the J segment 5 bases; nucleotides outside the gene matches: 7. This CDR3 comprises 15 residues. Germline V gives CDR1 LNHDA, CDR2 SQIVND (reference sequence). The CDR3 loop is CASSIGLGVHNEQFF. The CDR3 bases are TGTGCCAGTAGTATTGGACTAGGAGTACACAATGAGCAGTTCTTC.

A few counts support this clone. Other DNA sequences from this sample encode an identical CDR3 as well. The rearrangement joins TRBV7-3 to TRBJ2-1, with 10 positions matching TRBD2. V lost 2 bases to trimming and J lost 3 bases; unmatched junction nucleotides: 1. The CDR3 is made up of 15 amino acids. CDR1 and CDR2 (germline): SGHTA, FQGTGA. CDR3 amino acids: CASSLGLADYNEQFF. Written as DNA, the CDR3 is TGTGCCAGCAGCTTAGGACTAGCGGACTACAATGAGCAGTTCTTC.

The chain employs TRBV19 and TRBJ1-1; the D is unclear. Deletions cut 7 bases from V and 1 base from J, with 10 bases between. Germline CDR1 and CDR2: LNHDA and SQIVND (reference sequence). The CDR3 is 13 residues long. CDR3 region: CASIPLGNTEAFF. In DNA, the CDR3 is TGTGCCAGTATCCCTCTCGGGAACACTGAAGCTTTCTTT.

The chain has TRBV7-8 and TRBJ2-5; D remains unclear. CDR1 is SGHVS, CDR2 FQNEAQ, per germline. This CDR3 region has 11 residues. V lost 5 bases and J lost 6, with 7 bases in between. Written as DNA, the CDR3 is TGTGCCAGCAGCCCGCAGAAGACCCAGTACTTC. This sequence encodes CASSPQKTQYF.

This rearrangement joins TRBV5-4 to TRBJ1-6, with D unclear. The CDR3 extends over 13 amino acids. Germline CDR1 and CDR2: SGHNT and YYREEE (reference sequence). V was cut by 3 bases and J by 10 bases, with 11 bases left in between. The CDR3 loop is CASSSDRGSPLHF. CDR3 DNA: TGTGCCAGCAGCTCGGACCGAGGGTCACCCCTCCACTTT.

V is TRBV2 and J is TRBJ1-1; no definite D call. V lost 10 bases and J 1 base, leaving 10 bases between the germline ends. Germline CDR1 and CDR2: SNHLY and FYNNEI. The CDR3 has 12 amino acids. The CDR3 protein is CATKSGNTEAFF. CDR3 nucleotides: TGTGCCACCAAATCGGGGAACACTGAAGCTTTCTTT.

The chain employs TRBV29-1 and TRBJ2-3, with TRBD1 matching 9 bases. Germline CDR1 is SQVTM and CDR2 is ANQGSEA. The CDR3 length is 12 residues. With 6 bases clipped from V and 4 bases from J, the junction kept 2 bases outside the gene matches. The CDR3 loop reads CSVGTGPDTQYF. The DNA for the CDR3 is TGCAGCGTGGGGACAGGGCCAGATACGCAGTATTTT.

The V gene is TRBV5-6, the J gene TRBJ1-6, with D maybe TRBD1 (5 bases). This CDR3 comprises 14 residues. Germline V gene sequence: CDR1 SGHDT, CDR2 YYEEEE. V was pared by 0 bases and J by 6 bases, with 7 bases between. The chain's CDR3 is CASSLAQGNSPLHF. The CDR3 DNA is TGTGCCAGCAGCTTGGCCCAGGGTAATTCACCCCTCCACTTT.

The chain links TRBV27 to TRBJ2-3; D not resolved. Per the germline V gene, CDR1 is MNHEY and CDR2 is SMNVEV (reference sequence). CDR3 length: 14 residues. The germline V and J ends were trimmed by 4 bases and 6 bases, with 14 bases remaining between them. This chain's CDR3 is CASSSPLRSDTQYF. In nucleotides, the CDR3 is TGTGCCAGCAGTTCGCCACTCCGGTCGGATACGCAGTATTTT.

This chain joins TRBV9 and TRBJ2-1, with TRBD2 matching 10 bases. Germline CDR1 reads SGDLS; CDR2 reads YYNGEE. Trimming removed 4 bases from V and 3 bases from J; junction bases left unmatched: 4. The CDR3 is 15 residues long. CDR3 in amino acids: CASSLAGGLYNEQFF. The CDR3 DNA reads as TGTGCCAGCAGCTTAGCGGGGGGACTCTACAATGAGCAGTTCTTC.

The V call is TRBV11-1, the J call TRBJ2-7, with TRBD1 matching over 8 bases. The germline V gene encodes CDR1 SGHAT and CDR2 FQDESV (reference sequence). V trimming: 5 bases; J trimming: 2 bases; junction bases outside the gene matches: 20. The CDR3 runs to 19 residues. Here the CDR3 reads CASSTLGHASGQATYEQYF. CDR3 DNA: TGTGCCAGCAGCACTCTGGGGCATGCGTCGGGACAGGCCACCTACGAGCAGTACTTC.